One sample yielded the 27 T cell receptor beta chains listed below, sequenced in a study of CD8 T cells in ankylosing spondylitis. The study's findings and limits: Seemingly characteristic of ankylosing spondylitis blood was a TCR beta motif consisting of 7 or 8 highly homologous variants.

Their target antigens are unknown. From the 5' RACE reads, TCRdb called clonotypes with MiXCR, one entry per CDR3 protein. The sample gives a few hundred thousand distinct CDR3 sequences, 17% of which show up once; approximately 1% is in the top ten. Sequencing was carried out using blood, either unsorted or a sorted T cell fraction (not recorded which). The receptor source for this set is a male donor with ankylosing spondylitis.

This clonotype has a handful of counts. The chain is built from TRBV5-1 and TRBJ2-3, with D perhaps TRBD2 (5 bases). This CDR3 has 17 amino acids. V was trimmed by 4 bases and J by 0 bases, leaving 18 bases between them. The V gene's germline CDR1 is SGHRS and CDR2 YFSETQ. CDR3 in amino acids: CASSPLAGPSSTDTQYF. Written as DNA, the CDR3 is TGCGCCAGCAGCCCCCTGGCGGGCCCTTCTAGCACAGATACGCAGTATTTT.

This clonotype was recorded a few times. The chain is built from TRBV5-1 and TRBJ2-1, with unresolved D. CDR3 length: 13 amino acids. With 2 bases removed from V and 8 bases from J, the gap between germline ends came to 11 bases. Per germline, CDR1 SGHRS and CDR2 YFSETQ. The CDR3 coding sequence is TGCGCCAGCAGCTTCGGCCTATCCGATGAGCAGTTCTTC. Translating it yields CASSFGLSDEQFF.

This clonotype was observed a few times. The rearrangement uses TRBV27 and TRBJ2-3; 7 bases match TRBD2. The CDR3 sequence is 15 residues long. Germline CDR1 is MNHEY and CDR2 is SMNVEV (reference sequence). Trimming took 3 bases from V and 4 from J; bases not matched to a gene: 7. CDR3 sequence reads: CASSLSRLAPDTQYF. CDR3 sequence (DNA): TGTGCCAGCAGTTTGTCTCGACTAGCCCCAGATACGCAGTATTTT.

This clonotype was picked up a small number of times. The gene calls are TRBV20-1 and TRBJ2-1, with D uncertain. Deletions cut 5 bases from V and 0 bases from J, with 11 bases between. Per germline, CDR1 DFQATT and CDR2 SNEGSKA (reference sequence). The CDR3 has 14 residues. The DNA for the CDR3 is TGCAGTGCTCCCACTTCGCCCTCCTACAATGAGCAGTTCTTC. Translating gives CSAPTSPSYNEQFF.

This clonotype was seen a handful of times. The rearrangement joins TRBV5-1 to TRBJ1-1; D unresolved. The V gene's germline CDR1 is SGHRS and CDR2 YFSETQ. The CDR3 has 13 amino acids. Trimming left V 1 base short and J 6 bases short, with 10 bases between. The CDR3 is CASSLTGTPEAFF. The DNA of the CDR3 is TGCGCCAGCAGCTTGACGGGAACCCCTGAAGCTTTCTTT.

V and J are TRBV20-1 and TRBJ1-2; D might be TRBD1 (6 bases). The CDR3 covers 15 residues. The germline V gene encodes CDR1 DFQATT and CDR2 SNEGSKA (reference sequence). The V end was cut by 6 bases, the J end by 3 bases, with 20 bases between. The DNA for the CDR3 is TGCAGTGCCAAGGACTTGTTGGGGGGCGACTATGGCTACACCTTC. Translating gives CSAKDLLGGDYGYTF.

This clonotype turned up a few times. The CDR3 region has the DNA TGTGCCAGCAGCCAGGTTACAGGGGACGACGAGCAGTACTTC. Amino acids: CASSQVTGDDEQYF. The chain links TRBV4-2 to TRBJ2-7; 7 bases agree with TRBD1. CDR1 and CDR2 (germline): LGHNA, YNFKEQ. This CDR3 is 14 amino acids long. Trimming took 3 bases from V and 5 from J; bases not matched to a gene: 7.

This chain joins TRBV18 and TRBJ1-5, with 11 bases identical to TRBD1. Per the germline V gene, CDR1 is KGHSH and CDR2 is LQKENI. Unmatched junction bases numbered 8, after V lost 3 bases and J lost 7 bases. CDR3 size: 16 residues. CDR3 DNA: TGTGCCAGCTCACCCCAAGGGGACAGGGGGAAGCAGCCCCAGCATTTT. It encodes CASSPQGDRGKQPQHF.

The rearrangement uses TRBV7-9 and TRBJ2-7, with D perhaps matching TRBD1 or TRBD2 (5 bases each). The CDR3 consists of 14 residues. V gave up 5 bases and J gave up 2 bases, with 13 bases separating them. Germline V gene data show CDR1 as SEHNR and CDR2 as FQNEAQ (reference sequence). The CDR3 loop is CASSETVGAYEQYF. DNA for the CDR3: TGTGCCAGCAGCGAGACAGTGGGGGCCTACGAGCAGTACTTC.

The J gene is TRBJ2-1, the V gene TRBV27; D perhaps matches TRBD1 (6 bases). This CDR3 is 14 amino acids long. Trimming removed 2 bases at V and 5 bases at J, with 10 bases between. The germline V gene encodes CDR1 MNHEY and CDR2 SMNVEV (reference sequence). CDR3 region: CASSLETGNNEQFF. The CDR3 region has the DNA TGTGCCAGCAGTTTAGAGACAGGTAACAATGAGCAGTTCTTC.

This sequence joins TRBV6-5 and TRBJ1-2, with D possibly being TRBD1 (5 bases). The germline V gene encodes CDR1 MNHEY and CDR2 SVGAGI. The CDR3 totals 12 residues. V was clipped by 5 bases and J by 4 bases, with 8 bases between them. CDR3 loop: CASSRGLYGYTF. The CDR3 DNA reads as TGTGCCAGCAGTAGGGGCCTCTATGGCTACACCTTC.

This clonotype was seen at least ten times. The chain recombines TRBV5-1 with TRBJ1-2, with D tentatively TRBD1 (5 bases). V shed 4 bases and J shed 4 bases, with 14 bases lying between them. Germline loops: CDR1 SGHRS, CDR2 YFSETQ. The CDR3 sequence is 14 residues long. CDR3 DNA sequence: TGCGCCAGCAGCGCCCGGGGCGACCTCTATGGCTACACCTTC. This codes for CASSARGDLYGYTF.

V and J are TRBV2 and TRBJ1-5, with D perhaps matching TRBD1 (6 bases). Germline V gene data show CDR1 as SNHLY and CDR2 as FYNNEI. This CDR3 is built from 17 residues. Between the trimmed V and J ends, which lost 6 bases and 2 bases, there was a span of 20 bases. The CDR3, as DNA: TGTGCCAGCAGCCCCCCTACCCGGGGGGGCGGCAATCAGCCCCAGCATTTT. Translation: CASSPPTRGGGNQPQHF.

The chain combines TRBV29-1 with TRBJ2-2, with 8 bases aligning to TRBD1. CDR3 size: 16 residues. CDR1 and CDR2 from the germline V gene are SQVTM and ANQGSEA. The V and J ends lost 4 bases and 7 bases, in that order; junction bases with no gene match: 14. CDR3 DNA sequence: TGCAGCGTTGTAGGTCGGCAGGGGGCTCTCAGCGGGGAGCTGTTTTTT. Its protein product is CSVVGRQGALSGELFF.

This clonotype was picked up many times. The chain is built from TRBV7-8 and TRBJ2-3, with 8 bases aligning to TRBD2. CDR3 size: 14 residues. Unmatched junction bases numbered 5, after V lost 5 bases and J lost 4 bases. CDR1 and CDR2 from the germline V gene are SGHVS and FQNEAQ. This chain's CDR3 is CASSISGTPDTQYF. The CDR3 region has the DNA TGTGCCAGCAGCATTAGCGGGACTCCAGATACGCAGTATTTT. The full variable domain, completed using reference TRBV7-8 and TRBJ2-3, is GAGVSQSPRYKVAKRGQDVALRCDPISGHVSLFWYQQALGQGPEFLTYFQNEAQLDKSGLPSDRFFAERPEGSVSTLKIQRTQQEDSAVYLCASSISGTPDTQYFGPGTRLTVL.

The V gene is TRBV7-6, the J gene TRBJ2-5, with 7 bases matching TRBD1. Trimming at V came to 5 bases and at J to 2 bases, leaving 2 bases not matched to a gene. The CDR3 length is 13 residues. Germline V lookup: CDR1 SGHVS, CDR2 FNYEAQ. The CDR3 spells CASSTDRQETQYF. The DNA for the CDR3 is TGTGCCAGCAGCACGGACAGGCAAGAGACCCAGTACTTC.

This clonotype was found many times. This chain connects TRBV29-1 to TRBJ2-1; 10 bases map to TRBD2. CDR3 length equals 15 residues. CDR1 and CDR2 (germline): SQVTM, ANQGSEA. Trimming removed 0 bases from V and 7 bases from J; junction bases left unmatched: 6. CDR3 coding DNA: TGCAGCGTTGAAGATCTCCCTAGCGGGGGTAATGAGCAGTTCTTC. This gives the protein CSVEDLPSGGNEQFF.

This rearrangement joins TRBV20-1 to TRBJ2-5; D is possibly TRBD1 or TRBD2 (5 bases each). This CDR3 has 12 residues. V dropped 6 bases and J dropped 5 bases, with 13 bases sitting between them. In germline, CDR1 is DFQATT, CDR2 SNEGSKA (reference sequence). For the CDR3, the DNA is TGCAGTGCCCGCTGGGGCGGGGAGACCCAGTACTTC. Encoded protein: CSARWGGETQYF.

The table lists this clonotype with a few counts. This chain links TRBV6-1 with TRBJ1-1; 12 positions match TRBD1. V shed 6 bases and J 3 bases; nucleotides not matched to a gene: 5. CDR3 length: 15 amino acids. Germline V lookup: CDR1 MNHNS, CDR2 SASEGT. CDR3 nucleotide sequence: TGTGCCAGCAGCCCGGGACAGGGGGCGGACACTGAAGCTTTCTTT. Amino acid sequence: CASSPGQGADTEAFF.

A few counts support this clonotype. The genes are TRBV27 and TRBJ2-2; D might be TRBD1 or TRBD2, each matching 6 bases. V was cut by 6 bases and J by 3 bases, with 14 bases left in between. This CDR3 is 15 amino acids long. From germline, CDR1 is MNHEY and CDR2 SMNVEV (reference sequence). The DNA for the CDR3 is TGTGCCAGCAGCCTAAAGGGGGGCCACACCGGGGAGCTGTTTTTT. Translated: CASSLKGGHTGELFF.

The CDR3 nucleotides read TGTGCCATCAGTGAGGCTAGCGGGAGGGCTTCCTACGAGCAGTACTTC. Translated: CAISEASGRASYEQYF. The genes are TRBV10-3 and TRBJ2-7; TRBD2 matches at 12 bases. Germline-derived CDR1 and CDR2 are ENHRY and SYGVKD. CDR3 size: 16 residues. With V trimmed by 2 bases and J by 1 base, 3 bases remained unmatched.

This clonotype was picked up many times. The chain recombines TRBV29-1 with TRBJ2-1; D is uncertain. Germline assignment: CDR1 SQVTM and CDR2 ANQGSEA. CDR3 length: 14 residues. Trimming stripped 3 bases from V and 3 bases from J, with 12 bases between. CDR3 region: CSVDSRSFYNEQFF. In DNA form, the CDR3 reads TGCAGCGTTGATTCCAGGAGTTTCTACAATGAGCAGTTCTTC.

This chain joins TRBV25-1 and TRBJ2-7; 10 bases match TRBD2. V lost 8 bases, J lost 4 bases, and 2 bases stayed unmatched. The CDR3 length is 12 residues. Germline V gene sequence: CDR1 MGHDK, CDR2 SYGVNS. The CDR3 spells CASGAGGYEQYF. CDR3 in DNA: TGTGCCAGCGGAGCGGGAGGGTACGAGCAGTACTTC.

This clonotype occurred a few times. The genes are TRBV20-1 and TRBJ2-5, with TRBD1 as a possible D gene (5 bases). Germline loops: CDR1 DFQATT, CDR2 SNEGSKA (reference sequence). Between the trimmed V and J ends, which lost 2 bases and 5 bases, there was a span of 15 bases. This CDR3 contains 14 residues. Here the CDR3 reads CSARRGAPRETQYF. The CDR3 DNA sequence: TGCAGTGCTAGAAGGGGTGCGCCTCGGGAGACCCAGTACTTC.

V usage is TRBV11-2 and J usage is TRBJ1-2; a possible D gene is TRBD1 (5 bases). Germline CDR1 and CDR2: SGHAT and FQNNGV. Trimming removed 5 bases from V and 7 bases from J, with 32 bases in between. CDR3 size: 19 residues. CDR3 sequence reads: CASSPSPLQGKRTLSGYTF. The CDR3 DNA sequence: TGTGCCAGCAGCCCCAGTCCGCTGCAGGGCAAAAGGACTCTATCTGGCTACACCTTC.

This clonotype has only a few counts. This rearrangement joins TRBV11-2 to TRBJ2-2, with D perhaps matching TRBD1 or TRBD2 (5 bases each). This CDR3 is 15 amino acids long. The germline gives CDR1 SGHAT, CDR2 FQNNGV. Deletions cut 6 bases from V and 0 bases from J, with 11 bases between. CDR3 nucleotides: TGTGCCAGCAGGGACTGGACAACGAACACCGGGGAGCTGTTTTTT. It codes for CASRDWTTNTGELFF.

Many counts were recorded for this clonotype. The rearrangement uses TRBV12-3 or TRBV12-4 and TRBJ2-1; no clear D gene. V lost 2 bases to trimming and J lost 9 bases, with 5 bases between them. This CDR3 is 11 amino acids long. CDR3 loop: CASSLKGEQFF. The CDR3 nucleotides read TGTGCCAGCAGTTTAAAGGGTGAGCAGTTCTTC.